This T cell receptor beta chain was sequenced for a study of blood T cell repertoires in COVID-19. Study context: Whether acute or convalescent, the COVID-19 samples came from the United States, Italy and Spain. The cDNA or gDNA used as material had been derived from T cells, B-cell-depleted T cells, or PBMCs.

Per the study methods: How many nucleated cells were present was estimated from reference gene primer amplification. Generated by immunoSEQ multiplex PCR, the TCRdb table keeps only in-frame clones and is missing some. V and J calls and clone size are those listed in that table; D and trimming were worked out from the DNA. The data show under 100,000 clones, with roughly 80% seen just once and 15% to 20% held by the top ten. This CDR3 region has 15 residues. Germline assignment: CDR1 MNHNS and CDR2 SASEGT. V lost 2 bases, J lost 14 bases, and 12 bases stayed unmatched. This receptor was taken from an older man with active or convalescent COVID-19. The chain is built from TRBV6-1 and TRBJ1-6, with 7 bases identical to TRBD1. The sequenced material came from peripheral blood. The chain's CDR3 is CASSELGGAVKTLHF. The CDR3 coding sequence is TGTGCCAGCAGTGAACTAGGGGGCGCGGTGAAAACCCTCCACTTT.